The next 22 T cell receptor beta chains were all read from a single sample in a study of Graves' ophthalmopathy and Graves' hyperthyroidism. RNA transcripts yielded amplified TCR beta CDR3 regions. The first round was an RT-PCR with HTBI primers, and the second round was a multiplex PCR. TCRdb reprocessed the multiplex PCR reads via MiXCR and lists one record per CDR3 protein. This sample has just over 600,000 distinct CDR3 sequences, with approximately 21% found just once. The material sequenced was peripheral blood. These receptors came from a woman aged 18-29 years with stable Graves' hyperthyroidism. Some clones in this sample may be carry-over from other donors' samples.

There are a few counts of this clonotype. The CDR3 sequence: CAATGSGNQPQHF. The DNA of the CDR3 is TGTGCCGCTACAGGGTCTGGCAATCAGCCCCAGCATTTT. V is TRBV10-3 and J is TRBJ1-5; the D gene is possibly TRBD1 (6 bases). The V gene's germline CDR1 is ENHRY and CDR2 SYGVKD. The V gene lost 11 bases and the J gene lost 2 bases, with 13 bases spanning the gap. The CDR3 covers 13 residues.

This clonotype was recorded many times. The chain carries TRBV20-1 and TRBJ1-1; a weak D match, TRBD1 (5 bases). Germline V gene sequence: CDR1 DFQATT, CDR2 SNEGSKA (reference sequence). V was trimmed by 4 bases and J by 5 bases, leaving 17 bases between them. CDR3 length: 14 residues. The CDR3 here is CSATKENRGTEAFF. The CDR3 bases are TGCAGTGCTACAAAGGAAAACCGGGGGACTGAAGCTTTCTTT.

This clonotype was seen at least ten times. This chain uses TRBV2 with TRBJ2-5, with TRBD1 identical over 8 bases. CDR3 size: 15 residues. The germline gives CDR1 SNHLY, CDR2 FYNNEI. The V segment lost 5 bases and the J segment 5 bases; nucleotides outside the gene matches: 10. The CDR3 reads CASSPQGALTETQYF. The DNA of the CDR3 is TGTGCCAGCAGTCCTCAGGGGGCTTTGACGGAGACCCAGTACTTC.

This clonotype was seen more than once but under ten times. This chain links TRBV19 with TRBJ1-1; possibly TRBD1 for D (6 bases). CDR3 length: 13 amino acids. V was clipped by 10 bases and J by 0 bases, with 12 bases between them. Germline loops: CDR1 LNHDA, CDR2 SQIVND (reference sequence). The DNA for the CDR3 is TGTGCCACCGCGGACAGATTGAACACTGAAGCTTTCTTT. Translating it yields CATADRLNTEAFF.

This chain links TRBV7-2 with TRBJ2-7, with D possibly matching TRBD2 (5 bases). The germline V gene has CDR1 SGHTA and CDR2 FQGNSA. V gave up 2 bases and J gave up 1 base, with 12 bases separating them. The CDR3 contains 15 residues. The CDR3 DNA reads as TGTGCCAGCAGCTTACTTTCTGGAGGTTCCTACGAGCAGTACTTC. It encodes CASSLLSGGSYEQYF.

This clonotype was observed many times. The CDR3 is CSARSGGTYEQYF. DNA for the CDR3: TGCAGTGCTCGTAGCGGGGGCACCTACGAGCAGTACTTC. The gene calls are TRBV20-1 and TRBJ2-7, with 9 bases lining up with TRBD2. The length of the CDR3 is 13 residues. The V gene's germline CDR1 is DFQATT and CDR2 SNEGSKA (reference sequence). Trimming cost V 5 bases and J 2 bases; bases outside gene matches: 4.

In its sample, this clonotype was seen many times. The rearrangement uses TRBV2 and TRBJ1-2; D call uncertain. Trimming removed 2 bases at V and 0 bases at J, with 13 bases between. Germline V gene sequence: CDR1 SNHLY, CDR2 FYNNEI. The CDR3 covers 16 residues. CDR3 DNA sequence: TGTGCCAGCAGTGAAAGGCAGGACCAGACTAACTATGGCTACACCTTC. It encodes CASSERQDQTNYGYTF.

The J gene is TRBJ2-7, the V gene TRBV6-1; TRBD1 matches at 7 bases. After removal of 4 bases from V and 6 bases from J, the junction contained 0 bases not matched to a gene. CDR1 and CDR2 from the germline V gene are MNHNS and SASEGT. This CDR3 contains 11 residues. The CDR3 protein is CASSGQGEQYF. The CDR3 region has the DNA TGTGCCAGCAGTGGACAGGGCGAGCAGTACTTC.

As to this clonotype: Since a much larger clone is just one base distant, this may be a read error. This rearrangement joins TRBV27 to TRBJ2-2; perhaps TRBD1 as D (6 bases). The CDR3 contains 16 residues. CDR1 and CDR2 from the germline V gene are MNHEY and SMNVEV (reference sequence). Trimming left V 10 bases short and J 0 bases short, with 18 bases between. In DNA form, the CDR3 reads TGTGCCAACAGCATGAACAGGGTAGCGAACACCGGGGAGCTGTTTTTT. This codes for CANSMNRVANTGELFF.

This clonotype has at least ten counts. This chain links TRBV27 with TRBJ2-5; D gene unclear. V lost 3 bases and J lost 5, with 10 bases in between. Germline V gives CDR1 MNHEY, CDR2 SMNVEV (reference sequence). The CDR3 runs to 13 residues. The CDR3 sequence: CASSFQPRETQYF. The CDR3 region has the DNA TGTGCCAGCAGTTTTCAGCCCCGGGAGACCCAGTACTTC.

This clonotype was observed a handful of times. The rearrangement uses TRBV19 and TRBJ1-1; D not resolved. Germline CDR1 is LNHDA and CDR2 is SQIVND (reference sequence). This CDR3 has 13 residues. Trimming removed 0 bases from V and 3 bases from J, with 5 bases in between. The CDR3 DNA reads as TGTGCCAGTAGTATAGATGGTGACACTGAAGCTTTCTTT. This gives the protein CASSIDGDTEAFF.

This clonotype has at least ten counts. The rearrangement links TRBV27 to TRBJ2-7, with a weak D call TRBD1 (5 bases). CDR3 length: 14 residues. The germline V gene has CDR1 MNHEY and CDR2 SMNVEV (reference sequence). The V and J ends lost 3 bases and 3 bases respectively, with 12 bases between them. CDR3 sequence (DNA): TGTGCCAGCAGTTTCCGACAGACCAACTACGAGCAGTACTTC. It yields the protein CASSFRQTNYEQYF.

Ten or more counts support this clonotype. V usage is TRBV12-3 or TRBV12-4 and J usage is TRBJ1-3; 10 positions agree with TRBD1. V lost 1 base, J lost 1 base, and 7 bases stayed unmatched. CDR3 length: 18 amino acids. CDR3: CASSLGGRQGASGNTIYF. The CDR3, as DNA: TGTGCCAGCAGTTTAGGAGGGAGACAGGGGGCTTCTGGAAACACCATATATTTT.

This clonotype was picked up a small number of times. This chain links TRBV3-1 with TRBJ1-5; D perhaps matches TRBD1 (5 bases). Between the trimmed V and J ends, which lost 2 bases and 5 bases, there was a span of 10 bases. Germline CDR1 and CDR2: LGHDT and YNNKEL (reference sequence). The CDR3 is made up of 14 amino acids. The CDR3 sequence: CASSQLGEDQPQHF. The CDR3 region has the DNA TGTGCCAGCAGCCAACTAGGGGAGGATCAGCCCCAGCATTTT.

About this clonotype itself: A read error may produce the germline difference seen at one junction end. In DNA form, the CDR3 reads TGTGCCAGCAGCTTGGGTACTAACTATGGCTACGCCTTC. This sequence encodes CASSLGTNYGYAF. The chain combines TRBV5-8 with TRBJ1-2; D remains ambiguous. Germline loops: CDR1 SGHTS, CDR2 YDEGEE. This CDR3 has 13 amino acids.

This clonotype has at least ten counts. The CDR3 here is CASSLDPTGGGLGEQYF. The CDR3 DNA reads TGTGCCAGCAGCTTAGATCCGACGGGAGGGGGCCTAGGCGAGCAGTACTTC. V gene TRBV11-2 combines with J gene TRBJ2-7, with D possibly matching TRBD2 (8 bases). This CDR3 region has 17 residues. V gave up 0 bases and J gave up 6 bases, with 21 bases separating them. Per germline, CDR1 SGHAT and CDR2 FQNNGV.

This clonotype has a count of ten or more. The J gene is TRBJ2-7, the V gene TRBV7-8; D is unresolved. CDR1 is SGHVS, CDR2 FQNEAQ, per germline. This CDR3 contains 15 residues. Trimming left V 5 bases short and J 1 base short, with 15 bases between. The CDR3 sequence is CASSPVRGASYEQYF. CDR3 coding DNA: TGTGCCAGCAGCCCGGTCCGAGGCGCGTCCTACGAGCAGTACTTC.

In this sample, this clonotype turned up a few times. A junction end diverges from the germline sequence, so it may reflect a read error. The chain links TRBV20-1 to TRBJ2-4; 8 positions match TRBD1. The CDR3 is 15 residues long. CDR1 DFQATT and CDR2 SNEGSKA come from the germline V gene (reference sequence). This chain's CDR3 is CSAATGDPAKNIKYF. CDR3 sequence (DNA): TGCAGTGCCGCGACAGGGGACCCAGCCAAAAACATTAAGTACTTC.

Ten or more counts support this clonotype. This chain joins TRBV12-3 or TRBV12-4 and TRBJ1-2; 9 positions agree with TRBD1. The V gene end was trimmed by 2 bases and the J gene end by 8 bases; junction bases not matched to a gene: 21. The CDR3 is made up of 19 amino acids. The CDR3, as DNA: TGTGCCAGCAGTTTAATAGGCCGGTTTAGGGACAGGGTGTTAAAGGGCTACACCTTC. Translated: CASSLIGRFRDRVLKGYTF.

This chain connects TRBV9 to TRBJ2-2; unclear D gene. Germline assignment: CDR1 SGDLS and CDR2 YYNGEE. The CDR3 extends over 15 amino acids. The ends were cut back, 5 bases at V and 3 bases at J, with 14 bases in the middle. As DNA, the CDR3 is TGTGCCAGCAGTCGTAGAGCAGCTGACACCGGGGAGCTGTTTTTT. Translation gives CASSRRAADTGELFF.

In this sample, this clonotype turned up a few times. The V and J genes are TRBV6-2 or TRBV6-3 and TRBJ1-2; D is undetermined. Trimming left V 5 bases short and J 4 bases short, with 11 bases between. Germline V gene data show CDR1 as MNHEY and CDR2 as SVGEGT. This CDR3 comprises 13 residues. The CDR3 is CASSRGPSYGYTF. The CDR3 nucleotides are TGTGCCAGCAGTAGAGGACCGAGCTATGGCTACACCTTC.

This clonotype appeared many times. In DNA form, the CDR3 reads TGTGCCAGCAGCCAAAAAAGACAGGGGCCCTACGAGCAGTACTTC. Protein: CASSQKRQGPYEQYF. The chain uses TRBV14 and TRBJ2-7; 8 bases fit TRBD1. Looked up from germline, CDR1 is SGHDN and CDR2 is FVKESK. V lost 2 bases, J lost 2 bases, and 5 bases stayed unmatched. The CDR3 runs 15 residues.